A selection of T cell receptor beta chains follows, all from one sample in a study of prognosis after radiotherapy for stage I lung cancer. Via MiXCR, TCRdb re-called the multiplex PCR reads, giving one row per CDR3 protein. The sample contains approximately 30,000 distinct CDR3 sequences, less than 35% of which appear only once. Sequenced material: PBMCs, taken before or after stereotactic body radiation therapy (not recorded which). The receptors were sampled from a donor aged 50 or older with non-small cell lung cancer. The CDR3 runs from the conserved cysteine through the conserved F or W. A D gene is named only where the DNA matches it firmly. The size of a clone is reported for some rows only, either as once, few or many, or as a class for expanded clones.

clone_size: NA; d_call: NA; j_call: TRBJ1-1; v_call: TRBV5-1; cdr3_nt: TGCGCCAGCAGCTTGGCCAGTATGGGAACTGAAGCTTTCTTT; cdr3_aa: CASSLASMGTEAFF
clone_size: many; d_call: NA; j_call: TRBJ2-2; v_call: TRBV14; cdr3_nt: TGTGCCAGCAGCCAAGCTAACACCGGGGAGCTGTTTTTT; cdr3_aa: CASSQANTGELFF
clone_size: many; d_call: NA; j_call: TRBJ2-7; v_call: TRBV28; cdr3_nt: TGTGCCAGCAGTTTAAACCCGGCGGAGCAGTACTTC; cdr3_aa: CASSLNPAEQYF
clone_size: many; d_call: NA; j_call: TRBJ2-1; v_call: TRBV6-1; cdr3_nt: TGTGCCAGCACTCTATTCGCTTCCAATGAGCAGTTCTTC; cdr3_aa: CASTLFASNEQFF
clone_size: NA; d_call: NA; j_call: TRBJ2-7; v_call: TRBV2; cdr3_nt: TGTGCCAGCTGGTCCGGTACGGAGTACGAGCAGTACTTC; cdr3_aa: CASWSGTEYEQYF
clone_size: many; d_call: TRBD2; j_call: TRBJ2-1; v_call: TRBV28; cdr3_nt: TGTGCCAGCAGTTTACCTCGACTAGCGGGAGAGACCTATGAGCAGTTCTTC; cdr3_aa: CASSLPRLAGETYEQFF
clone_size: many; d_call: NA; j_call: TRBJ2-7; v_call: TRBV28; cdr3_nt: TGTGCCAGCACCTCGGACGGGAGCTCCTACGAGCAGTACTTC; cdr3_aa: CASTSDGSSYEQYF
clone_size: many; d_call: TRBD1; j_call: TRBJ1-1; v_call: TRBV29-1; cdr3_nt: TGCAGCGTGAACAGGGGGCTGAACACTGAAGCTTTCTTT; cdr3_aa: CSVNRGLNTEAFF
clone_size: many; d_call: TRBD1; j_call: TRBJ2-1; v_call: TRBV6-1; cdr3_nt: TGTGCCAGCAGTACGACGGGACAGACCCCCCGGTTCTTC; cdr3_aa: CASSTTGQTPRFF
clone_size: NA; d_call: TRBD2; j_call: TRBJ2-5; v_call: TRBV7-8; cdr3_nt: TGTGCCAGCAGGGGCGGACTAGCGGCTGAGACCCACTACTTC; cdr3_aa: CASRGGLAAETHYF
clone_size: many; d_call: NA; j_call: TRBJ2-6; v_call: TRBV7-9; cdr3_nt: TGTGCCAGCAGCCCCTGGGACAACTCTGGGGCCAACGTCCTGACTTTC; cdr3_aa: CASSPWDNSGANVLTF
clone_size: medium-sized; d_call: NA; j_call: TRBJ1-2; v_call: TRBV30; cdr3_nt: TGTGCCCACGATCTGTTGGACAGCTATGGCTACACCTTC; cdr3_aa: CAHDLLDSYGYTF
clone_size: many; d_call: NA; j_call: TRBJ2-3; v_call: TRBV5-4; cdr3_nt: TGTGCCACACTTCTAGATACGCAGTATTTT; cdr3_aa: CATLLDTQYF
clone_size: medium-sized; d_call: NA; j_call: TRBJ2-7; v_call: TRBV6-1; cdr3_nt: TGTGCCAGCAGACCCGGGACTGAGTACGAGCAGTACTTC; cdr3_aa: CASRPGTEYEQYF
clone_size: many; d_call: NA; j_call: TRBJ2-7; v_call: TRBV6-2/TRBV6-3; cdr3_nt: TGTGCCAGCAGTACCTCTCTTTCCGAGCAGTACTTC; cdr3_aa: CASSTSLSEQYF
clone_size: NA; d_call: TRBD1; j_call: TRBJ2-7; v_call: TRBV6-1; cdr3_nt: TGTGCCAGAGGGGGACAGGGCTACGAGCAGTACTTC; cdr3_aa: CARGGQGYEQYF
clone_size: medium-sized; d_call: NA; j_call: TRBJ1-5; v_call: TRBV15; cdr3_nt: TGTGCCACCAGCTCCCGAAATCAGCCCCAGCATTTT; cdr3_aa: CATSSRNQPQHF
clone_size: many; d_call: NA; j_call: TRBJ2-7; v_call: TRBV10-3; cdr3_nt: TGTGCCACCTCGAGTGATGGGGGCCTACCCTACATCGCCTACGAGCAGTACTTC; cdr3_aa: CATSSDGGLPYIAYEQYF
clone_size: many; d_call: NA; j_call: TRBJ2-1; v_call: TRBV6-1; cdr3_nt: TGTGCCATCAGGATAAACAGAGAGCAGTTCTTC; cdr3_aa: CAIRINREQFF
clone_size: once; d_call: TRBD2; j_call: TRBJ2-3; v_call: TRBV6-2/TRBV6-3; cdr3_nt: TGTGCCAGCAGCCCCGGGACTAGCGGGATGTACTTAAGCACAGATACGCAGTATTTT; cdr3_aa: CASSPGTSGMYLSTDTQYF
clone_size: many; d_call: TRBD1; j_call: TRBJ2-6; v_call: TRBV27; cdr3_nt: TGTGCCAGCAGACCGGACAGGGGGAAATCTGGGGCCAACGTCCTGACTTTC; cdr3_aa: CASRPDRGKSGANVLTF
clone_size: NA; d_call: TRBD1; j_call: TRBJ2-3; v_call: TRBV6-2/TRBV6-3; cdr3_nt: TGTGCCAGCCCCCGGGACAGGGCAGATACGCAGTATTTT; cdr3_aa: CASPRDRADTQYF
clone_size: many; d_call: NA; j_call: TRBJ2-7; v_call: TRBV11-3; cdr3_nt: TGTGCCAGCAGCGAGGGACAAGGTTACGAGCAGTACTTC; cdr3_aa: CASSEGQGYEQYF
clone_size: medium-sized; d_call: TRBD1; j_call: TRBJ2-7; v_call: TRBV5-1; cdr3_nt: TGCGCCAGCAGCTCATGGGGCCGGACAGGGTCCTACGAGCAGTACTTC; cdr3_aa: CASSSWGRTGSYEQYF
clone_size: NA; d_call: NA; j_call: TRBJ2-7; v_call: TRBV6-2/TRBV6-3; cdr3_nt: TGTTCCATCAAGCTAGGACAGCCGACCTACGAGCAGTACTTC; cdr3_aa: CSIKLGQPTYEQYF
clone_size: medium-sized; d_call: NA; j_call: TRBJ2-3; v_call: TRBV7-9; cdr3_nt: TGTGCCAGCAGCTTAGACCCGTACACAGATACGCAGTATTTT; cdr3_aa: CASSLDPYTDTQYF
clone_size: NA; d_call: NA; j_call: TRBJ2-6; v_call: TRBV6-9; cdr3_nt: TGTGCCAGCAGTTACCTTGCGTCTGGGGCCAACGTCCTGAATTTC; cdr3_aa: CASSYLASGANVLNF
clone_size: many; d_call: TRBD2; j_call: TRBJ2-1; v_call: TRBV5-1; cdr3_nt: TGCGCCAGCAGCTTGGCTAGCGGGTCATACAATGAGCAGTTCTTC; cdr3_aa: CASSLASGSYNEQFF
clone_size: many; d_call: NA; j_call: TRBJ2-7; v_call: TRBV7-8; cdr3_nt: TGTGCCAGCAGCTTCGCCGAACAGGGTATCTACGAGCAGTACTTC; cdr3_aa: CASSFAEQGIYEQYF